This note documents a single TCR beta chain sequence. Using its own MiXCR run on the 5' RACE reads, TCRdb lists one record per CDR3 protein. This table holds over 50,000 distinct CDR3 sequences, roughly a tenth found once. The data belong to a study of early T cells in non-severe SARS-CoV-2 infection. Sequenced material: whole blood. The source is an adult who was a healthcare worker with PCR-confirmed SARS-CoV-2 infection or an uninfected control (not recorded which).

CDR3 loop: CSATRLAGATDTQYF. The CDR3 DNA sequence: TGCAGTGCTACCCGACTAGCGGGGGCCACAGATACGCAGTATTTT. The chain is built from TRBV20-1 and TRBJ2-3; 12 positions agree with TRBD2. There are 15 residues in the CDR3. The J segment lost 2 bases and the V segment lost 4 bases, leaving 4 bases of the junction unmatched. Germline V gene sequence: CDR1 DFQATT, CDR2 SNEGSKA (reference sequence).